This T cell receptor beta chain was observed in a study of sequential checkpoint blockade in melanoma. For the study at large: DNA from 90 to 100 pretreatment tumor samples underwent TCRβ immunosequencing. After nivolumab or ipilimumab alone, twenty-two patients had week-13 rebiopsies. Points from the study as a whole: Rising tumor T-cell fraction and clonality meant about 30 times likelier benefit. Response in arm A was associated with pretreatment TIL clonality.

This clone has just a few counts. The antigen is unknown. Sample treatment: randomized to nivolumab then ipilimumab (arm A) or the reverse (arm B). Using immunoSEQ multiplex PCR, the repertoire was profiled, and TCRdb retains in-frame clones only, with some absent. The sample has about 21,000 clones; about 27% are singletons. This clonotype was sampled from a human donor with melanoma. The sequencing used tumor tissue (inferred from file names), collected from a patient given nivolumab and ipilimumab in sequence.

CDR3 residues: CASKAGTTSTDTQYF. The DNA for the CDR3 is TGTGCCAGCAAGGCGGGGACCACTAGCACAGATACGCAGTATTTT. The gene calls are TRBV28 and TRBJ2-3, with a tentative D call TRBD2 (6 bases). V dropped 7 bases and J dropped 0 bases, with 14 bases sitting between them. The CDR3 runs to 15 residues. Germline CDR1 reads MDHEN; CDR2 reads SYDVKM.